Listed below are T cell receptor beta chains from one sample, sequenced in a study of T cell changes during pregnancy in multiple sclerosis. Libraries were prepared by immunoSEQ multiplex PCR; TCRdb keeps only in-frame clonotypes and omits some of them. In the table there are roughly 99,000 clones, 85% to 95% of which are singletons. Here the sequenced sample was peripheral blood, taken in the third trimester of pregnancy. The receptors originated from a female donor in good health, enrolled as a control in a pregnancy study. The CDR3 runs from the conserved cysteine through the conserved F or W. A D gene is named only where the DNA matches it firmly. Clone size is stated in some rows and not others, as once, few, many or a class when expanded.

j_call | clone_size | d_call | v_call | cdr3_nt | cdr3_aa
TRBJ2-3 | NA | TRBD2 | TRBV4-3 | TGCGCCAGCAGCCAAGATCTCGGTGAGGGAGGGGTGGGGCAGTATTTT | CASSQDLGEGGVGQYF
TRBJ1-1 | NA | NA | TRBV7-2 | TGTGCCAGCAGCTTATCGGCAGGGTTGGGCACTGAAGCTTTCTTT | CASSLSAGLGTEAFF
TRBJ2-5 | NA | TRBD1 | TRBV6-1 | TGTGCCGCGAAACAGGGGGCCACCGAAGAGACCCAGTACTTC | CAAKQGATEETQYF
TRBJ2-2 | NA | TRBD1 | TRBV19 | TGTGCCAGTATCGATGGACAGGGGGCTGGCGGGGAGCTGTTTTTT | CASIDGQGAGGELFF
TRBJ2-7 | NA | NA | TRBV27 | TGTGCCAGCAGTTTAGACACGGATTACGAGCAGTACTTC | CASSLDTDYEQYF
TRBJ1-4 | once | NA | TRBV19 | TGTGCCAGTAGCGGACAACCGACTAATGAAAAACTGTTTTTT | CASSGQPTNEKLFF
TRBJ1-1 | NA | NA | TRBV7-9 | TGTGCCAGCAGCTTACAGGGCGGGGGCACTGAAGCTTTCTTT | CASSLQGGGTEAFF
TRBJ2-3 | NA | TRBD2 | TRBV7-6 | TGTGCCAGCTCCGGGGGGACCACAGATACGCAGTATTTT | CASSGGTTDTQYF
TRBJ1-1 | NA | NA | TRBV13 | TGTGCCAGCCGCCCGCCAGAGACGGGACAGAACACTGAAGCTTTCTTT | CASRPPETGQNTEAFF
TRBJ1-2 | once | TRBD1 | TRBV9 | TGTGCCAGCAGCGTAGGCGCCCGGACAGGGGGCGGCTATGGCTACACCTTC | CASSVGARTGGGYGYTF
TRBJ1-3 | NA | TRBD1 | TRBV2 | TGTGCCAAAGACAGGGGGCTTGAGGGAAACACCATATATTTT | CAKDRGLEGNTIYF
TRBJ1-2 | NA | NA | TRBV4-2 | TGTGCCAGCAGCCAAGATAGGGACACAGCTAACTATGGCTACACCTTC | CASSQDRDTANYGYTF
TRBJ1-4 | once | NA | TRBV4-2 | TGTGCCAGCAGCCAAGACCCGGGCAGGGTTCATGAAAAACTGTTTTTT | CASSQDPGRVHEKLFF
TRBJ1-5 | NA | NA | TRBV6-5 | TGTGCCAGCAGTTACGCCGGGAGCAATCAGCCCCAGCATTTT | CASSYAGSNQPQHF
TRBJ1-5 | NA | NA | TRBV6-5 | TGTGCCAGCAGTTTTGACAGGAAGGGCAATCAGCCCCAGCATTTT | CASSFDRKGNQPQHF
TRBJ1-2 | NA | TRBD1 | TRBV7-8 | TGTGCCAGCAGCCGGACGGGACAGGCCTATGGCTACACCTTC | CASSRTGQAYGYTF
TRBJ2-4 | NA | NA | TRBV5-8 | TGTGCCAGCAGCTTGACCAAACGGGAGCTAGTAACCATTCAGTACTTC | CASSLTKRELVTIQYF
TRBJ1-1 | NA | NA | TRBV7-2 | TGTGCCAGCAGGGACACGAGCACTGAAGCTTTCTTT | CASRDTSTEAFF
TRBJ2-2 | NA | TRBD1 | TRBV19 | TGTGCCAGTAGTATGGGACAGGGGCTCACCGGGGAGCTGTTTTTT | CASSMGQGLTGELFF
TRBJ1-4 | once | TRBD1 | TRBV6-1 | TGTGCCAGCAGTGTACGGACAGGGAAATTCTCACCTAATGAAAAACTGTTTTTT | CASSVRTGKFSPNEKLFF
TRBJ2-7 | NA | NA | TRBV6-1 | TGTGCCAGCAGCCCCGACAGCTCCTACGAGCAGTACTTC | CASSPDSSYEQYF
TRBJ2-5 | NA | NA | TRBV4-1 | TGCGCCAGCAGCCAGGGCGGGGGCGAAGAGACCCAGTACTTC | CASSQGGGEETQYF
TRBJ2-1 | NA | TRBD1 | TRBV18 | TGTGCCAGCTCGGGGACAGGGAAAAATGAGCAGTTCTTC | CASSGTGKNEQFF
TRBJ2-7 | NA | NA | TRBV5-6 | TGTGCCAGCAGCTTGCCCGGACAGCGCGAGCAGTACTTC | CASSLPGQREQYF
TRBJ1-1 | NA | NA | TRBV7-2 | TGTGCCAGCAGCCGAACCCTTGGAACGGGGGGTGAAGCTTTCTTT | CASSRTLGTGGEAFF
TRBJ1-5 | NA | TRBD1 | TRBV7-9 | TGTGCCAGCAGCTTAGATATAGGGACAGGGGATCAGCCCCAGCATTTT | CASSLDIGTGDQPQHF
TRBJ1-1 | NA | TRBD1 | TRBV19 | TGTGCCAGCGCTACAGGGGTGAACACTGAAGCTTTCTTT | CASATGVNTEAFF
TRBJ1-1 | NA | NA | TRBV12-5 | TGTGCTAGTGGTTTGGGTACGGGAATGAACACTGAAGCTTTCTTT | CASGLGTGMNTEAFF
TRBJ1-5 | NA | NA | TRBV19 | TGTGCCAGTAACGGGGTCAATCAGCCCCAGCATTTT | CASNGVNQPQHF
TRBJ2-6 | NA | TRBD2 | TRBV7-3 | TGTGCCAGCAGCCCCACCCCTAGCGGGGGGGCCGGTGGGGCCAACGTCCTGACTTTC | CASSPTPSGGAGGANVLTF
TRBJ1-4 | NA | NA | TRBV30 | TGTGCCTGGACCCTGCAGGGGAGTGAAAAACTGTTTTTT | CAWTLQGSEKLFF
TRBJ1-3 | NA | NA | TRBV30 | TGTGCCTGGAGTGTTCTTACTCCTAACACCATATATTTT | CAWSVLTPNTIYF
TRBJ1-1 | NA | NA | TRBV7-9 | TGTGCCAGCAGCCTCCGGGACATTGTCACTGAAGCTTTCTTT | CASSLRDIVTEAFF
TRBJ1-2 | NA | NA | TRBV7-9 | TGTGCCAGCAGCTTTTCCGGGGTGGAACCCTATGGCTACACCTTC | CASSFSGVEPYGYTF
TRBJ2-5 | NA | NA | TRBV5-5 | TGTGCCAGCAGAAAGAGAGGCCAAGAGACCCAGTACTTC | CASRKRGQETQYF
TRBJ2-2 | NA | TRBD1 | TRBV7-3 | TGTGCCAGCAGCTTAAGACCGGGACAGGGGATAGGGGAGCTGTTTTTT | CASSLRPGQGIGELFF
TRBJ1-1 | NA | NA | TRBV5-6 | TGTGCCAGCAGCTTCCAGGGTGAAGCTTTCTTT | CASSFQGEAFF
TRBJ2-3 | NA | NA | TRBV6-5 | TGTGCCAGCAGTTACACCGGGTCCCTGGATACGCAGTATTTT | CASSYTGSLDTQYF